This T cell receptor (beta chain) was recovered during a study of T cell repertoires in cytomegalovirus infection. Study summary: TCR beta signatures that were public indicated CMV infection and matching HLA type.

Germline V lookup: CDR1 SNHLY, CDR2 FYNNEI. The germline V and J ends were trimmed by 4 bases and 8 bases, with 18 bases remaining between them. CDR3 size: 15 residues. This clonotype was seen many times. TCRdb itself ran the reads through MiXCR, one entry per CDR3 protein. The repertoire holds nearly 550,000 distinct CDR3 sequences, with 15% to 20% as singletons. The sequence came from a human donor in good health (CMV status not recorded). Some clones in this sample may be carry-over from other donors' samples. The sample was CD8+ T cells from PBMCs. V and J are TRBV2 and TRBJ2-1, with no clear D. The CDR3 reads CASSARAPIGHEQFF. The CDR3 nucleotides are TGTGCCAGCAGTGCCCGGGCCCCCATTGGCCATGAGCAGTTCTTC.